This T cell receptor beta chain was retrieved from a study of relationships among human T cell subsets. Overall study results and limits: Two pan T samples were processed with pan B cells.

This clonotype has a handful of counts. Its antigen is not identified. This CDR3 contains 14 residues. Unmatched junction bases numbered 8, after V lost 3 bases and J lost 8 bases. CDR1 and CDR2 (germline): MNHEY, SMNVEV (reference sequence). Semiquantitative ARM-PCR amplified T cell receptor alpha and beta CDR3 regions from mRNA. ARM-PCR used tagged nested gene-specific primers, then communal superprimers for exponential amplification. TCRdb recomputed calls from the multiplex PCR reads with MiXCR, one row per CDR3 protein. The sample includes over 14,000 distinct CDR3 sequences, less than 80% of them seen just once.

This clonotype was obtained from a middle-aged man in good health. The V and J genes are TRBV27 and TRBJ1-1; 8 bases fit TRBD1. Sequenced material: total T cells sorted from blood. CDR3 sequence: CASSLGQGAREAFF. Here the CDR3 DNA reads TGTGCCAGCAGTTTGGGGCAGGGGGCGCGAGAAGCTTTCTTT.